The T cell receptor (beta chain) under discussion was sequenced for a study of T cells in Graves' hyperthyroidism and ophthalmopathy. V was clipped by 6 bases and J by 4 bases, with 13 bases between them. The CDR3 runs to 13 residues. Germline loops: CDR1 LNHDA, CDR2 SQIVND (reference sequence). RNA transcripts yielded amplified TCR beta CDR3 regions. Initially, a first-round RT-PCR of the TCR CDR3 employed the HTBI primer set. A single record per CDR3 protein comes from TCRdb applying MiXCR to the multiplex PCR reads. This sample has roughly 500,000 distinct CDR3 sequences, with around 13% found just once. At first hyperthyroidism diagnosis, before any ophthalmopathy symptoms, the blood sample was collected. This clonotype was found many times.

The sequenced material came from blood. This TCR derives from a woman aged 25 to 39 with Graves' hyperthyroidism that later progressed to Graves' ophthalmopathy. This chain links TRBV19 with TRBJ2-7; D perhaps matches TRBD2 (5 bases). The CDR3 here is CASSAGSGYEQYF. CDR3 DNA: TGTGCCAGTAGCGCAGGTTCGGGATACGAGCAGTACTTC.